The 32 T cell receptor beta chains reported below all come from one sample, sequenced in a study of a mutant IDH1 vaccine in newly diagnosed glioma. Assay: immunoSEQ multiplex PCR; the TCRdb copy retains only in-frame clones and omits some. Among about 56,000 clones listed, 87% were seen once. Time point of the sample: week 23, last vaccination. Vaccination comprised doses that each held 300 ug of mutant IDH1 20-mer peptide, plus topical imiquimod. For these receptors, no antigen is known. This specimen consisted of PBMCs, obtained from a glioma patient whose treatment included an IDH1 peptide vaccine. These receptors were obtained from a man aged 40-49 years with glioma.

This clone was observed a few times. The V and J genes are TRBV6-1 and TRBJ1-5; D might be TRBD1 (5 bases). CDR3 length equals 15 residues. The germline CDR1 and CDR2 sequences are MNHNS and SASEGT. V was shortened by 6 bases and J by 4 bases, with 16 bases between the two germline ends. CDR3 amino acids: CASRRDRTNNQPQHF. DNA of the CDR3: TGTGCCAGCAGGAGGGATAGGACAAATAATCAGCCCCAGCATTTT.

The rearrangement joins TRBV9 to TRBJ2-3; D gene unclear. Trimming pared 8 bases from V and 7 bases from J, leaving 5 bases between. The length of the CDR3 is 9 residues. CDR1 SGDLS and CDR2 YYNGEE come from the germline V gene. The CDR3 reads CARGHTQYF. CDR3 DNA: TGTGCCAGAGGACATACGCAGTATTTT.

The rearrangement links TRBV5-5 to TRBJ1-2; D possibly corresponds to TRBD1 (5 bases). There are 13 residues in the CDR3. CDR1 and CDR2 from the germline V gene are SGHKS and YYEKEE (reference sequence). V lost 4 bases to trimming and J lost 2 bases, with 9 bases between them. CDR3 DNA sequence: TGTGCCAGCAGCACGGGGGAAAACTATGGCTACACCTTC. Residues: CASSTGENYGYTF.

This chain links TRBV19 with TRBJ2-7; D ambiguous. The CDR3 contains 10 residues. The V end was cut by 8 bases, the J end by 6 bases, with 8 bases between. The germline V gene encodes CDR1 LNHDA and CDR2 SQIVND (reference sequence). The CDR3 sequence is CASSGGEQYF. CDR3 coding DNA: TGTGCCAGTTCGGGTGGCGAGCAGTACTTC.

The chain has TRBV9 and TRBJ2-4; 9 bases are shared with TRBD1. V lost 3 bases and J lost 9; bases outside the gene matches: 7. From germline, CDR1 is SGDLS and CDR2 YYNGEE. The CDR3 contains 14 residues. CDR3 coding DNA: TGTGCCAGCAGCGGGGGGGGACAGGGAGGCATTCAGTACTTC. Amino acid sequence: CASSGGGQGGIQYF.

The V and J genes are TRBV18 and TRBJ1-5; D is possibly TRBD1 (5 bases). CDR1 is KGHSH and CDR2 is LQKENI in the germline V gene. This CDR3 has 15 amino acids. V shed 3 bases and J shed 3 bases, with 12 bases lying between them. In DNA, the CDR3 is TGTGCCAGCTCACCTTCCGACGGACACAATCAGCCCCAGCATTTT. Its translation is CASSPSDGHNQPQHF.

The J gene is TRBJ2-7, the V gene TRBV6-1; 11 bases are a match to TRBD2. Unmatched junction bases numbered 12, after V lost 7 bases and J lost 7 bases. CDR1 MNHNS and CDR2 SASEGT come from the germline V gene. CDR3 size: 15 residues. CDR3 DNA: TGTGCCAGCACACCTCCGGGACTAGCGGACTCGGAGCAGTACTTC. This sequence encodes CASTPPGLADSEQYF.

As for this clone: At one of its ends the junction is not consistent with the germline gene, which may arise from a read error. The chain has TRBV7-7 and TRBJ2-5, with D unclear. The length of the CDR3 is 16 residues. Per germline, CDR1 SSHAT and CDR2 FNYEAQ (reference sequence). The CDR3 DNA reads TGTGCTAGCAGTGGGGTTAACGAGAGGTACCAAGAGACCCAGTACTTC. Translated, it gives CASSGVNERYQETQYF.

This clone was detected only once. At the DNA level, this CDR3 is encoded by other sequences in the same sample as well. The chain has TRBV18 and TRBJ2-7, with TRBD2 as a possible D gene (5 bases). From germline, CDR1 is KGHSH and CDR2 LQKENI. Trimming left V 3 bases short and J 2 bases short, with 11 bases between. The CDR3 has 14 residues. CDR3 sequence reads: CASSPTAETYEQYF. The CDR3 bases are TGTGCCAGCTCACCCACAGCGGAGACCTACGAGCAGTACTTC.

This chain connects TRBV25-1 to TRBJ2-5, with a tentative D call TRBD1 (5 bases). Germline V gene sequence: CDR1 MGHDK, CDR2 SYGVNS. The CDR3 runs to 15 residues. The V gene lost 6 bases and the J gene lost 1 base, with 15 bases spanning the gap. The CDR3 is CASRRYRSTQETQYF. CDR3 nucleotide sequence: TGTGCCAGCAGGAGATACAGGAGTACCCAAGAGACCCAGTACTTC.

CDR3 sequence (DNA): TGTGCCAGCAGTTACCGACTAGCGTTGAACACCGGGGAGCTGTTTTTT. It encodes CASSYRLALNTGELFF. The chain is built from TRBV6-5 and TRBJ2-2, with 8 bases matching TRBD2. This CDR3 has 16 residues. Germline V gives CDR1 MNHEY, CDR2 SVGAGI. J gave up 1 base and V 2 bases, and 3 bases lay outside the gene matches.

The chain joins TRBV11-2 to TRBJ2-1; 11 nucleotides match TRBD2. J was trimmed by 6 bases and V by 4 bases; bases with no gene match: 5. The CDR3 has 15 amino acids. Germline V lookup: CDR1 SGHAT, CDR2 FQNNGV. This CDR3 is CASSSGSGRGNEQFF. The CDR3 bases are TGTGCCAGCAGCTCTGGTAGCGGGAGGGGCAATGAGCAGTTCTTC.

V gene TRBV25-1 combines with J gene TRBJ2-7, with 7 bases that match TRBD1. The CDR3 runs 14 residues. Germline loops: CDR1 MGHDK, CDR2 SYGVNS. V was pared by 10 bases and J by 4 bases, with 13 bases of the junction left unmatched. CDR3 residues: CATTGQDGLYEQYF. In DNA, the CDR3 is TGTGCCACCACCGGACAGGATGGACTTTACGAGCAGTACTTC.

The gene calls are TRBV19 and TRBJ2-7, with unresolved D. The V gene's germline CDR1 is LNHDA and CDR2 SQIVND (reference sequence). The V gene lost 6 bases and the J gene lost 2 bases, with 14 bases spanning the gap. The CDR3 contains 14 residues. This CDR3 is CASSPGSRPYEQYF. In nucleotides, the CDR3 is TGTGCCAGTAGCCCTGGCTCCAGGCCCTACGAGCAGTACTTC.

The rearrangement links TRBV5-4 to TRBJ2-3; D remains unclear. This CDR3 comprises 16 residues. V lost 6 bases to trimming and J lost 3 bases, with 20 bases between them. Germline V CDR1 and CDR2: SGHNT, YYREEE (reference sequence). CDR3 nucleotide sequence: TGTGCCAGCACCACTACCGGCCGGGTTCATACAGATACGCAGTATTTT. This gives the protein CASTTTGRVHTDTQYF.

The chain joins TRBV7-2 to TRBJ2-1; the match to TRBD1 covers 7 bases. Trimming cost V 5 bases and J 7 bases; bases outside gene matches: 5. Germline V gene data show CDR1 as SGHTA and CDR2 as FQGNSA. CDR3 length: 13 residues. This chain's CDR3 is CASSPTGQNEQFF. The DNA of the CDR3 is TGTGCCAGCAGCCCGACAGGGCAAAATGAGCAGTTCTTC. The full variable domain, with the rest looked up from reference TRBV7-2 and TRBJ2-1, is GAGVSQSPSNKVTEKGKDVELRCDPISGHTALYWYRQSLGQGLEFLIYFQGNSAPDKSGLPSDRFSAERTGGSVSTLTIQRTQQEDSAVYLCASSPTGQNEQFFGPGTRLTVL.

This chain links TRBV19 with TRBJ2-1, with a possible D match to TRBD2 (6 bases). Looked up from germline, CDR1 is LNHDA and CDR2 is SQIVND (reference sequence). The V end lost 3 bases, the J end lost 3 bases, and 9 bases lay between the germline ends. CDR3 length equals 14 residues. CDR3 nucleotides: TGTGCCAGTAGTATCGGGGGACTCTACAATGAGCAGTTCTTC. Translated: CASSIGGLYNEQFF. The whole variable domain, filled in from reference TRBV19 and TRBJ2-1, reads DGGITQSPKYLFRKEGQNVTLSCEQNLNHDAMYWYRQDPGQGLRLIYYSQIVNDFQKGDIAEGYSVSREKKESFPLTVTSAQKNPTAFYLCASSIGGLYNEQFFGPGTRLTVL.

The chain couples TRBV2 to TRBJ2-6; the D gene is possibly TRBD1 (6 bases). This CDR3 has 15 amino acids. Germline V gene lookup returns CDR1 SNHLY and CDR2 FYNNEI. Trimming took 9 bases from V and 4 from J, leaving 16 bases between them. The CDR3 loop reads CASHQGLAGANVLTF. Written as DNA, the CDR3 is TGTGCCAGTCACCAGGGGCTCGCGGGGGCCAACGTCCTGACTTTC.

A few counts support this clone. V and J are TRBV7-2 and TRBJ2-2, with D maybe TRBD2 (6 bases). Germline V gene sequence: CDR1 SGHTA, CDR2 FQGNSA. V was pared by 1 base and J by 3 bases, with 9 bases between. The CDR3 covers 15 residues. The CDR3 protein is CASSLDGRDTGELFF. CDR3 DNA sequence: TGTGCCAGCAGCTTAGACGGGAGAGACACCGGGGAGCTGTTTTTT.

The rearrangement joins TRBV9 to TRBJ1-5, with unresolved D. The CDR3 covers 12 residues. Per the germline V gene, CDR1 is SGDLS and CDR2 is YYNGEE. The V end was cut by 10 bases, the J end by 7 bases, with 15 bases between. The CDR3 here is CAGLGVGQPQHF. The CDR3 DNA is TGTGCCGGGCTCGGGGTCGGGCAGCCCCAGCATTTT.

The rearrangement joins TRBV5-1 to TRBJ1-1, with 11 bases identical to TRBD1. The V and J ends lost 0 bases and 5 bases, in that order; junction bases with no gene match: 0. This CDR3 is built from 14 residues. Germline V gene lookup returns CDR1 SGHRS and CDR2 YFSETQ. The CDR3 is CASSLGDRGTEAFF. The CDR3 nucleotides read TGCGCCAGCAGCTTGGGGGACAGGGGGACTGAAGCTTTCTTT.

The chain uses TRBV13 and TRBJ2-3; no definite D call. V lost 1 base and J 2 bases, leaving 7 bases between the germline ends. CDR3 length: 14 residues. Germline V CDR1 and CDR2: PRHDT, FYEKMQ (reference sequence). The CDR3 bases are TGTGCCAGCAGCTTAGCCTCCATCACAGATACGCAGTATTTT. Its protein product is CASSLASITDTQYF.

The chain carries TRBV11-3 and TRBJ1-2; no definite D call. CDR1 and CDR2 from the germline V gene are SGHNT and YENEEA. The CDR3 is 14 amino acids. Trimming removed 7 bases at V and 2 bases at J, with 14 bases between. The CDR3: CASNRESINYGYTF. DNA for the CDR3: TGTGCCAGCAACCGAGAGTCCATCAACTATGGCTACACCTTC.

This clone was observed a few times. The chain joins TRBV2 to TRBJ1-2; tentative D call: TRBD1 (6 bases). The CDR3 contains 13 residues. Per germline, CDR1 SNHLY and CDR2 FYNNEI. V lost 3 bases, J lost 4 bases, and 9 bases lay in between. The CDR3 sequence: CASSDPGVYGYTF. CDR3 DNA: TGTGCCAGCAGTGATCCAGGGGTCTATGGCTACACCTTC.

The chain employs TRBV7-8 and TRBJ1-2; D perhaps matches TRBD1 (6 bases). The V gene lost 3 bases and the J gene lost 7 bases, with 12 bases spanning the gap. The CDR3 runs 13 residues. Germline CDR1 is SGHVS and CDR2 is FQNEAQ. The DNA of the CDR3 is TGTGCCAGCAGCTTCGAGAGGGGGTTTGGCTACACCTTC. Protein sequence: CASSFERGFGYTF.

This clone was observed a single time. The chain couples TRBV28 to TRBJ1-2, with D possibly matching TRBD1 (5 bases). V shed 3 bases and J shed 6 bases, with 20 bases lying between them. The CDR3 is 16 amino acids. Germline V lookup: CDR1 MDHEN, CDR2 SYDVKM. The CDR3 DNA sequence: TGTGCCAGCAGTTTGGGGTCCCGCAGGGAGGCAAATGGCTACACCTTC. Protein product: CASSLGSRREANGYTF.

This clone appeared once. The rearrangement links TRBV4-3 to TRBJ1-5; D is undetermined. From germline, CDR1 is LGHNA and CDR2 YSLEER. The CDR3 length is 17 residues. Trimming took off 0 bases at V and 0 bases at J, with 12 bases between the two ends. The DNA for the CDR3 is TGCGCCAGCAGCCAAGATTTTGGCCCAAATAGCAATCAGCCCCAGCATTTT. This codes for CASSQDFGPNSNQPQHF.

This clone is labeled medium-sized. The chain carries TRBV7-8 and TRBJ2-7; 8 bases map to TRBD1. This CDR3 spans 14 amino acids. Trimming cost V 6 bases and J 0 bases; bases outside gene matches: 4. Germline V gives CDR1 SGHVS, CDR2 FQNEAQ. This CDR3 reads CASRRTGSSYEQYF. CDR3 DNA sequence: TGTGCCAGCAGACGGACAGGGTCCTCCTACGAGCAGTACTTC.

The chain joins TRBV7-9 to TRBJ1-5, with a possible D match to TRBD1 (5 bases). This CDR3 is built from 13 residues. V was cut by 3 bases and J by 6 bases, with 9 bases left in between. Germline V gene lookup returns CDR1 SEHNR and CDR2 FQNEAQ (reference sequence). CDR3 sequence (DNA): TGTGCCAGCAGCTTCCCTCAGGGTCAGCCCCAGCATTTT. Encoded protein: CASSFPQGQPQHF.

The chain recombines TRBV6-5 with TRBJ2-7, with TRBD2 matching 8 bases. The V segment lost 7 bases and the J segment 1 base; nucleotides outside the gene matches: 3. The CDR3 is 13 residues long. Looked up from germline, CDR1 is MNHEY and CDR2 is SVGAGI. CDR3 amino acids: CASTGTSSYEQYF. In DNA, the CDR3 is TGTGCCAGCACCGGGACTAGTTCCTACGAGCAGTACTTC.

This chain joins TRBV29-1 and TRBJ1-2; D possibly corresponds to TRBD1 (6 bases). The CDR3 has 12 amino acids. Trimming removed 4 bases at V and 5 bases at J, with 11 bases between. Germline V gene sequence: CDR1 SQVTM, CDR2 ANQGSEA. This chain's CDR3 is CSVVTGKYGYTF. The CDR3 region has the DNA TGCAGCGTTGTAACAGGGAAATATGGCTACACCTTC. The full variable domain, in which reference TRBV29-1 and TRBJ1-2 provide the parts outside the CDR3, is SAVISQKPSRDICQRGTSLTIQCQVDSQVTMMFWYRQQPGQSLTLIATANQGSEATYESGFVIDKFPISRPNLTFSTLTVSNMSPEDSSIYLCSVVTGKYGYTFGSGTRLTVV.

The chain combines TRBV7-9 with TRBJ1-1; D is uncertain. Deletions cut 2 bases from V and 5 bases from J, with 15 bases between. This CDR3 region has 15 residues. Germline V gene sequence: CDR1 SEHNR, CDR2 FQNEAQ (reference sequence). DNA for the CDR3: TGTGCCAGCAGCTTAATCTCCGGGATGCAGACTGAAGCTTTCTTT. It codes for CASSLISGMQTEAFF.